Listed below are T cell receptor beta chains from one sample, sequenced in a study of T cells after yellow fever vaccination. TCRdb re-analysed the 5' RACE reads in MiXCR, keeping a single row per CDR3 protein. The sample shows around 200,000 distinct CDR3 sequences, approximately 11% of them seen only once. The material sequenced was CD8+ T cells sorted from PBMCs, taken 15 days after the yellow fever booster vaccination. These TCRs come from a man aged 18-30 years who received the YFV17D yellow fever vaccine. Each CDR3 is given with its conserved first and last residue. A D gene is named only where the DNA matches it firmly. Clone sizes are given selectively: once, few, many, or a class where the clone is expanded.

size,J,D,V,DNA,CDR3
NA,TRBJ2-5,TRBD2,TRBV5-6,TGTGCCAGCAGCTTGTTCAGCGGGGGGACCCAAGAGACCCAGTACTTC,CASSLFSGGTQETQYF
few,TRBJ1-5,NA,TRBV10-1,TGCGCCAGCAGCCCAGGACCGAGTGGCAATCAGCCCCAGCATTTT,CASSPGPSGNQPQHF
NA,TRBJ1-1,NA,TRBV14,TGTGCCAGCAGCCGATTCCCCCCGGGGACTGAAGCTTTCTTT,CASSRFPPGTEAFF
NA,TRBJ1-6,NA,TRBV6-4,TGTGCCAGCAGTTCAGGGTATGGATCACCCCTCCACTTT,CASSSGYGSPLHF
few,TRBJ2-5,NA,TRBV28,TGTGCCAGCAGTTCGGCGTATCAAGAGACCCAGTACTTC,CASSSAYQETQYF
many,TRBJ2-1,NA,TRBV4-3,TGCGCCAGCAGCTACAGTCAGGGGAAGATCAATGAGCAGTTCTTC,CASSYSQGKINEQFF
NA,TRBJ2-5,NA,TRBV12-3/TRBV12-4,TGTGCCAGCAGTTTAGAGGTTGCACCAGAGACCCAGTACTTC,CASSLEVAPETQYF
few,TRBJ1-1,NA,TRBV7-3,TGTGCCAGCAGCTTATTGGGGAAGAACACTGAAGCTTTCTTT,CASSLLGKNTEAFF
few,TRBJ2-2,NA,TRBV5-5,TGTGCCAGCAGCCGGTACACCGGGGAGCTGTTTTTT,CASSRYTGELFF
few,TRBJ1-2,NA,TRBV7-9,TGTGCCAGCAGCCCCCCGGGTCCCTATGGCTACACCTTC,CASSPPGPYGYTF
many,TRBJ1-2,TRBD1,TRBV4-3,TGCGCCAGCAGCGGACGAAACCGGGACAGGCCCAGGACCTTC,CASSGRNRDRPRTF
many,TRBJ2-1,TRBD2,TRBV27,TGTGCCAGCAGCGGGACTAGCGGGGGCAATGAGCAGTTCTTC,CASSGTSGGNEQFF
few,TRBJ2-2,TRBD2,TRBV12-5,TGTGCTAGTGGCTACCTAGCGGGGGCCTACACCGGGGAGCTGTTTTTT,CASGYLAGAYTGELFF
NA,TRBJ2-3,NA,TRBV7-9,TGTGCCAGCAGCCCCTACCAGGAGGATACGCAGTATTTT,CASSPYQEDTQYF
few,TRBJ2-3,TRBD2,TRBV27,TGTGCCAGCAGTAGCGGGGGGATCGCAGGAGGGCAGTATTTT,CASSSGGIAGGQYF
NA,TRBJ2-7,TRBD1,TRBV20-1,TGCAGTGCGGGGGACAGAGCCTTCTACGAGCAGTACTTC,CSAGDRAFYEQYF
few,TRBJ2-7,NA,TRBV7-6,TGTGCCAGCAGCACCCGGTCCCACGAGCAGTACTTC,CASSTRSHEQYF
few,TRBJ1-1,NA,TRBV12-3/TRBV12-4,TGTGCCAGCAGTCTTCTTCAGGGCCGCGGCACTGAAGCTTTCTTT,CASSLLQGRGTEAFF
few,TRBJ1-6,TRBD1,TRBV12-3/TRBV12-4,TGTGCCAGCAGTCCACACAGGGGTAATTCACCCCTCCACTTT,CASSPHRGNSPLHF
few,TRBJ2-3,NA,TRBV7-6,TGTGCCAGCACCGACCAGAACACAGATACGCAGTATTTT,CASTDQNTDTQYF
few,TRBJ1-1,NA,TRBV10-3,TGTGCCATCGGCGGGAACACTGAAGCTTTCTTT,CAIGGNTEAFF